This entry lists 15 T cell receptor beta chains sequenced from one sample in a study of T cells in narcolepsy. This table comes from immunoSEQ multiplex PCR, and its TCRdb copy is limited to in-frame clones, with some not included. The data show 32,000 or so clones, with 60% to 80% seen just once and approximately 3.6% held by the top ten. The sample comprised memory (CD45RA-) CD4+ T cells from blood. The receptors derive from a human donor in good health.

This clone was seen only once. The chain couples TRBV7-2 to TRBJ2-3; TRBD2 matches 9 bases. The germline gives CDR1 SGHTA, CDR2 FQGNSA. This CDR3 is built from 15 residues. Trimming at V came to 5 bases and at J to 6 bases, leaving 9 bases not matched to a gene. The CDR3 sequence: CASSQRTSAMDTQYF. CDR3 nucleotides: TGTGCCAGCAGCCAGAGGACTAGCGCAATGGATACGCAGTATTTT.

The gene calls are TRBV7-9 and TRBJ1-3; no firm D call. V lost 2 bases and J 4 bases, leaving 3 bases between the germline ends. In germline, CDR1 is SEHNR, CDR2 FQNEAQ (reference sequence). The CDR3 extends over 12 amino acids. CDR3 nucleotide sequence: TGTGCCAGCAGCTTAAACGGAAACACCATATATTTT. Amino acid sequence: CASSLNGNTIYF.

Turning to this clone: Compared with germline, one end of the junction differs, possibly owing to a read error. The chain links TRBV2 to TRBJ1-5; 10 bases match TRBD1. Germline V lookup: CDR1 SNHLY, CDR2 FYNNEI. The CDR3 runs 14 residues. CDR3 nucleotide sequence: TGTGCCAGCAGCGAAGACAGGGGGCATCAGCCCCAGCATTTT. Its protein product is CASSEDRGHQPQHF.

J is TRBJ2-7 and V is TRBV27; D remains ambiguous. The CDR3 runs 12 residues. V gave up 0 bases and J gave up 7 bases, with 7 bases separating them. CDR1 is MNHEY and CDR2 is SMNVEV in the germline V gene (reference sequence). DNA of the CDR3: TGTGCCAGCAGTTTATCGATGGGGGAGCAGTACTTC. Its protein is CASSLSMGEQYF.

This chain connects TRBV4-1 to TRBJ2-3; 8 positions match TRBD1. With 4 bases clipped from V and 8 bases from J, the junction kept 11 bases outside the gene matches. The CDR3 extends over 15 amino acids. Germline V gene lookup returns CDR1 MGHRA and CDR2 YSYEKL. The CDR3 DNA is TGCGCCAGCAGCCCAAATTTGGACAGGGCGGGTACGCAGTATTTT. Protein: CASSPNLDRAGTQYF.

The CDR3 loop is CASKSVRGTEAFF. The CDR3, as DNA: TGTGCCAGCAAGTCGGTCCGGGGGACTGAAGCTTTCTTT. The V gene is TRBV6-5, the J gene TRBJ1-1; possible D gene TRBD1, 5 bases. V was pared by 7 bases and J by 5 bases, with 14 bases between. The germline V gene has CDR1 MNHEY and CDR2 SVGAGI. CDR3 size: 13 residues.

The chain couples TRBV9 to TRBJ2-7; TRBD1 aligns across 7 bases. The V and J ends lost 3 bases and 4 bases, in that order; junction bases with no gene match: 1. CDR1 is SGDLS, CDR2 YYNGEE, per germline. This CDR3 comprises 12 residues. The CDR3 protein is CASSAGGYEQYF. In DNA form, the CDR3 reads TGTGCCAGCAGCGCAGGGGGATACGAGCAGTACTTC.

The J gene is TRBJ2-3, the V gene TRBV27; 12 bases fit TRBD2. Germline loops: CDR1 MNHEY, CDR2 SMNVEV (reference sequence). Losses at the gene ends were 7 bases for V and 6 bases for J; bases not matched to a gene: 5. This CDR3 spans 14 amino acids. The CDR3 DNA is TGTGCCAGCACAGGACTAGCGGGACTGGATACGCAGTATTTT. This sequence encodes CASTGLAGLDTQYF.

The chain combines TRBV18 with TRBJ2-7; 11 bases map to TRBD2. The ends lost 2 bases at V and 6 bases at J; junction bases unmatched: 9. Germline V gives CDR1 KGHSH, CDR2 LQKENI. CDR3 size: 16 residues. As DNA, the CDR3 is TGTGCCAGCTCACCAGGGGGTAGCGGGAGGGTCGGCGAGCAGTACTTC. Translating it yields CASSPGGSGRVGEQYF.

The gene calls are TRBV19 and TRBJ2-5; D may be TRBD2 (5 bases). This CDR3 spans 16 amino acids. Germline loops: CDR1 LNHDA, CDR2 SQIVND (reference sequence). V gave up 0 bases and J gave up 4 bases, with 15 bases separating them. Here the CDR3 reads CASSIDGTLARETQYF. In DNA form, the CDR3 reads TGTGCCAGTAGTATAGATGGCACTCTAGCTAGAGAGACCCAGTACTTC.

The chain combines TRBV29-1 with TRBJ2-5; D not resolved. The germline CDR1 and CDR2 sequences are SQVTM and ANQGSEA. With 4 bases removed from V and 4 bases from J, the gap between germline ends came to 7 bases. The CDR3 is 11 amino acids. Here the CDR3 reads CSVVKGETQYF. The CDR3 DNA follows: TGCAGCGTTGTGAAGGGAGAGACCCAGTACTTC.

This chain joins TRBV6-5 and TRBJ1-4; 7 bases align to TRBD1. V lost 7 bases to trimming and J lost 12 bases; unmatched junction nucleotides: 11. CDR1 MNHEY and CDR2 SVGAGI come from the germline V gene. The CDR3 spans 13 residues. The CDR3 sequence: CASNFEGARQLFF. The CDR3 DNA is TGTGCCAGCAATTTCGAGGGGGCGCGGCAACTGTTTTTT.

V usage is TRBV5-1 and J usage is TRBJ2-7, with TRBD1 matching over 10 bases. The CDR3 runs to 16 residues. V gave up 1 base and J gave up 5 bases; unmatched junction bases: 9. Germline values: CDR1 SGHRS, CDR2 YFSETQ. The DNA of the CDR3 is TGCGCCAGCAGCTTGTTAGGGACAGGGGTTGCCCACGAGCAGTACTTC. Encoded protein: CASSLLGTGVAHEQYF.

The chain has TRBV5-1 and TRBJ2-2; 8 positions match TRBD2. Germline CDR1 and CDR2: SGHRS and YFSETQ. The J segment lost 5 bases and the V segment lost 3 bases, leaving 9 bases of the junction unmatched. The CDR3 totals 16 residues. CDR3 sequence (DNA): TGCGCCAGCAGCTGGACCCCCAGCGGGAGTACCGGGGAGCTGTTTTTT. Its protein is CASSWTPSGSTGELFF.

This clone was counted a single time. The V and J genes are TRBV11-2 and TRBJ2-2, with 11 bases aligning to TRBD2. The length of the CDR3 is 17 residues. Germline values: CDR1 SGHAT, CDR2 FQNNGV. V lost 3 bases and J lost 1; bases outside the gene matches: 4. The CDR3 DNA follows: TGTGCCAGCAGCTTTGGGACTAGCGGTATGAACACCGGGGAGCTGTTTTTT. As protein: CASSFGTSGMNTGELFF. Complete variable domain (other parts from reference TRBV11-2 and TRBJ2-2): EAGVAQSPRYKIIEKRQSVAFWCNPISGHATLYWYQQILGQGPKLLIQFQNNGVVDDSQLPKDRFSAERLKGVDSTLKIQPAKLEDSAVYLCASSFGTSGMNTGELFFGEGSRLTVL.